Shown below are 25 T cell receptor beta chains from a single sample sequenced in a study of blood T cell repertoires in COVID-19. The table came from immunoSEQ multiplex PCR; TCRdb's copy has only in-frame clones and leaves some out. The profile shows 7,000 or so clones, roughly nine tenths of them singletons. The specimen sequenced was peripheral blood. The receptors shown here come from a man in his sixties or seventies with active COVID-19.

This clone has only one observation. CDR3 in DNA: TGTGCCAGCAGCTTAGGACTCGGGAACACTGAAGCTTTCTTT. Translating it yields CASSLGLGNTEAFF. The chain uses TRBV7-2 and TRBJ1-1; no clear D gene. Trimming cost V 1 base and J 1 base, with 7 bases left between them. Per the germline V gene, CDR1 is SGHTA and CDR2 is FQGNSA. CDR3 length equals 14 residues.

The J gene is TRBJ1-1, the V gene TRBV4-1; D perhaps matches TRBD1 (5 bases). The CDR3 covers 17 residues. V was clipped by 3 bases and J by 4 bases, with 21 bases between them. CDR1 is MGHRA, CDR2 YSYEKL, per germline. CDR3 nucleotides: TGCGCCAGCAGCCATCGAACGGCGGGACCACTGGGCACTGAAGCTTTCTTT. This encodes CASSHRTAGPLGTEAFF.

This clone is a singleton in its sample. The junction departs from the called germline gene at one end, perhaps through a read error. This sequence joins TRBV7-9 and TRBJ1-2, with D maybe TRBD1 (6 bases). Looked up from germline, CDR1 is SEHNR and CDR2 is FQNEAQ (reference sequence). This CDR3 has 14 amino acids. This chain's CDR3 is CASSLLSGQIGMSF. The CDR3 DNA sequence: TGTGCCAGCAGCTTACTTTCGGGACAAATAGGGATGAGCTTC.

The chain recombines TRBV7-3 with TRBJ2-7; maybe TRBD2 (5 bases). CDR1 and CDR2 from the germline V gene are SGHTA and FQGTGA. The length of the CDR3 is 13 residues. V was cut by 1 base and J by 4 bases, with 8 bases left in between. CDR3 sequence: CASSLKGGYEQYF. The CDR3 DNA reads as TGTGCCAGCAGCTTAAAGGGCGGGTACGAGCAGTACTTC.

This clone appeared once. The V gene is TRBV7-8, the J gene TRBJ1-4; 8 bases are shared with TRBD1. Germline V CDR1 and CDR2: SGHVS, FQNEAQ. V trimming: 5 bases; J trimming: 8 bases; junction bases outside the gene matches: 4. This CDR3 is built from 13 residues. CDR3 nucleotides: TGTGCCAGCAGCCCAACAGGGGGAGAAAAACTGTTTTTT. This translates into CASSPTGGEKLFF.

The chain is built from TRBV5-1 and TRBJ2-6, with 9 bases that match TRBD2. The CDR3 has 14 residues. With 10 bases clipped from V and 2 bases from J, the junction kept 4 bases outside the gene matches. From germline, CDR1 is SGHRS and CDR2 YFSETQ. Here the CDR3 reads CARGGGPGANVLTF. The CDR3 DNA reads as TGCGCCCGCGGGGGGGGGCCTGGGGCCAACGTCCTGACTTTC.

The V and J genes are TRBV19 and TRBJ2-1, with D possibly being TRBD2 (7 bases). CDR3 length equals 14 residues. Germline CDR1 reads LNHDA; CDR2 reads SQIVND (reference sequence). The ends were cut back, 0 bases at V and 8 bases at J, with 11 bases in the middle. CDR3 amino acids: CASSIEWGGHEQFF. The DNA for the CDR3 is TGTGCCAGTAGTATAGAGTGGGGGGGGCATGAGCAGTTCTTC.

This clone has a single count. V gene TRBV4-1 combines with J gene TRBJ2-2, with a weak D call TRBD1 (6 bases). The CDR3 totals 14 residues. Trimming took 3 bases from V and 4 from J, leaving 9 bases between them. Germline lookup yields CDR1 MGHRA and CDR2 YSYEKL. The DNA of the CDR3 is TGCGCCAGCAGCCACCTACAGGGCACCGGGGAGCTGTTTTTT. The encoded protein is CASSHLQGTGELFF.

For the CDR3, the DNA is TGTGCCAGCAGCTCCGGGACAGTCCCCGAGCAGTACTTC. Translating it yields CASSSGTVPEQYF. The chain recombines TRBV5-4 with TRBJ2-7, with 7 bases fitting TRBD1. The germline V gene has CDR1 SGHNT and CDR2 YYREEE (reference sequence). With V trimmed by 3 bases and J by 6 bases, 6 bases remained unmatched. This CDR3 has 13 residues.

The rearrangement uses TRBV7-8 and TRBJ2-3; TRBD2 agrees at 8 bases. Germline CDR1 and CDR2: SGHVS and FQNEAQ. J gave up 2 bases and V 5 bases, and 21 bases lay outside the gene matches. The CDR3 extends over 20 amino acids. The CDR3 DNA follows: TGTGCCAGCAGCCCAACTACATTGCGGCGGGCTAGCGGGCTCACAGATACGCAGTATTTT. This codes for CASSPTTLRRASGLTDTQYF.

A single count supports this clone. J is TRBJ1-2 and V is TRBV19; tentatively, D is TRBD1 (6 bases). V lost 5 bases and J lost 2, with 15 bases in between. This CDR3 is 15 amino acids long. The germline gives CDR1 LNHDA, CDR2 SQIVND (reference sequence). CDR3 loop: CASSPADSSNYGYTF. The CDR3, as DNA: TGTGCCAGTAGTCCAGCGGACAGTTCCAACTATGGCTACACCTTC.

The sample holds one count of this clone. The chain has TRBV11-2 and TRBJ2-1; 7 nucleotides line up with TRBD1. There are 13 residues in the CDR3. In germline, CDR1 is SGHAT, CDR2 FQNNGV. V lost 5 bases and J lost 7; bases outside the gene matches: 5. The CDR3 region has the DNA TGTGCCAGCAGCGGTGACAGGGCGAATGAGCAGTTCTTC. Translated, it gives CASSGDRANEQFF.

The chain employs TRBV20-1 and TRBJ2-5, with D maybe TRBD1 (6 bases). The ends were cut back, 5 bases at V and 5 bases at J, with 9 bases in the middle. Looked up from germline, CDR1 is DFQATT and CDR2 is SNEGSKA (reference sequence). This CDR3 spans 11 amino acids. The CDR3 sequence: CSAPDRETQYF. CDR3 DNA: TGCAGTGCTCCAGACAGGGAGACCCAGTACTTC.

The CDR3 coding sequence is TGTGCCAGCAGCTTAACAGCGGGGGCGAACACAGATACGCAGTATTTT. It specifies CASSLTAGANTDTQYF. This chain uses TRBV5-6 with TRBJ2-3; TRBD2 aligns across 8 bases. In germline, CDR1 is SGHDT, CDR2 YYEEEE. The CDR3 consists of 16 residues. The trim removed 2 bases at V and 2 bases at J, leaving 7 bases unmatched.

The J gene is TRBJ1-4, the V gene TRBV29-1; the match to TRBD1 covers 8 bases. The CDR3 runs to 14 residues. V lost 6 bases, J lost 7 bases, and 10 bases stayed unmatched. Germline V gives CDR1 SQVTM, CDR2 ANQGSEA. The CDR3 DNA is TGCAGCGTAACGACAGGGGCCTTAAGTGAAAAACTGTTTTTT. It yields the protein CSVTTGALSEKLFF.

V gene TRBV29-1 combines with J gene TRBJ1-4; tentatively, D is TRBD1 (6 bases). There are 14 residues in the CDR3. Germline V gene data show CDR1 as SQVTM and CDR2 as ANQGSEA. V lost 2 bases, J lost 3 bases, and 10 bases lay in between. CDR3 amino acids: CSVELDRSNEKLFF. In nucleotides, the CDR3 is TGCAGCGTTGAACTCGACAGGTCTAATGAAAAACTGTTTTTT.

The chain recombines TRBV25-1 with TRBJ2-4; 8 bases are a match to TRBD1. Germline CDR1 reads MGHDK; CDR2 reads SYGVNS. There are 13 residues in the CDR3. J gave up 7 bases and V 6 bases, and 5 bases lay outside the gene matches. The CDR3 is CASRDDRGNIQYF. The CDR3 coding sequence is TGTGCCAGCAGGGATGACAGGGGCAACATTCAGTACTTC. Complete variable domain (other parts from reference TRBV25-1 and TRBJ2-4): EADIYQTPRYLVIGTGKKITLECSQTMGHDKMYWYQQDPGMELHLIHYSYGVNSTEKGDLSSESTVSRIRTEHFPLTLESARPSHTSQYLCASRDDRGNIQYFGAGTRLSVL.

The chain has TRBV18 and TRBJ1-3; D is perhaps TRBD1 (6 bases). Germline V gene sequence: CDR1 KGHSH, CDR2 LQKENI. This CDR3 has 16 residues. With 4 bases removed from V and 4 bases from J, the gap between germline ends came to 17 bases. DNA of the CDR3: TGTGCCAGCTCACGTACCTCTACAGGGTCCGGAAACACCATATATTTT. Protein product: CASSRTSTGSGNTIYF.

The chain combines TRBV11-2 with TRBJ2-2, with 8 bases aligning to TRBD1. This CDR3 has 16 amino acids. Germline-derived CDR1 and CDR2 are SGHAT and FQNNGV. After removal of 6 bases from V and 4 bases from J, the junction contained 10 bases not matched to a gene. CDR3: CASSRSGTGPTGELFF. The CDR3 region has the DNA TGTGCCAGCAGTCGTTCCGGGACAGGTCCCACCGGGGAGCTGTTTTTT. Drawing the rest from reference TRBV11-2 and TRBJ2-2, the complete variable domain is EAGVAQSPRYKIIEKRQSVAFWCNPISGHATLYWYQQILGQGPKLLIQFQNNGVVDDSQLPKDRFSAERLKGVDSTLKIQPAKLEDSAVYLCASSRSGTGPTGELFFGEGSRLTVL.

The chain links TRBV9 to TRBJ2-5; TRBD2 is a possible D gene (6 bases). This CDR3 has 16 residues. The V and J ends lost 0 bases and 4 bases respectively, with 16 bases between them. Germline lookup yields CDR1 SGDLS and CDR2 YYNGEE. The CDR3 sequence is CASSVGNSGGLETQYF. CDR3 nucleotide sequence: TGTGCCAGCAGCGTAGGCAATTCTGGGGGGTTAGAGACCCAGTACTTC.

The CDR3 sequence: CASSQGTVATNEKLFF. The CDR3 nucleotides are TGCGCCAGCAGCCAAGGGACAGTTGCAACTAATGAAAAACTGTTTTTT. The V gene is TRBV5-1, the J gene TRBJ1-4, with TRBD1 matching over 7 bases. J gave up 0 bases and V 4 bases, and 6 bases lay outside the gene matches. CDR1 and CDR2 (germline): SGHRS, YFSETQ. This CDR3 comprises 16 residues.

V usage is TRBV6-5 and J usage is TRBJ1-2; 8 bases match TRBD1. The CDR3 is 13 residues long. Germline CDR1 MNHEY, CDR2 SVGAGI. The V gene end was trimmed by 6 bases and the J gene end by 3 bases; junction bases not matched to a gene: 3. The CDR3 coding sequence is TGTGCCAGCAGAGCAGGGGGCGACTATGGCTACACCTTC. Amino acids: CASRAGGDYGYTF.

This rearrangement joins TRBV4-2 to TRBJ2-3; weak D call: TRBD2 (5 bases). Germline assignment: CDR1 LGHNA and CDR2 YNFKEQ. The germline V and J ends were trimmed by 1 base and 14 bases, with 13 bases remaining between them. The CDR3 has 12 amino acids. CDR3 nucleotides: TGTGCCAGCAGCCAAGGAGGGAAAGGCATGTATTTT. It encodes CASSQGGKGMYF.

The chain joins TRBV7-9 to TRBJ1-3; 8 bases line up with TRBD1. V trimming: 5 bases; J trimming: 4 bases; junction bases outside the gene matches: 7. This CDR3 contains 15 residues. The germline CDR1 and CDR2 sequences are SEHNR and FQNEAQ (reference sequence). CDR3 DNA sequence: TGTGCCAGCAGCCCCGCCGGACAGGGAGGAAACACCATATATTTT. Translating it yields CASSPAGQGGNTIYF.

This chain uses TRBV18 with TRBJ1-2; 10 bases are shared with TRBD1. The CDR3 has 14 amino acids. With V trimmed by 0 bases and J by 8 bases, 3 bases remained unmatched. Germline lookup yields CDR1 KGHSH and CDR2 LQKENI. Written as DNA, the CDR3 is TGTGCCAGCTCACCACCGGGACAGGGGCAGGGCTACACCTTC. Its protein product is CASSPPGQGQGYTF.